These 18 T cell receptor beta chains were sequenced from one sample in a study of blood T cell repertoires in COVID-19. Assay: immunoSEQ multiplex PCR; the TCRdb copy retains only in-frame clones and omits some. Of around 43,000 clones listed, about 90% are singletons. Sequenced material: peripheral blood. The receptors derive from a woman aged 70-85 years with acute or convalescent COVID-19.

The chain carries TRBV7-9 and TRBJ1-5; D possibly corresponds to TRBD1 (5 bases). Trimming left V 3 bases short and J 3 bases short, with 9 bases between. Germline CDR1 is SEHNR and CDR2 is FQNEAQ (reference sequence). This CDR3 has 14 amino acids. DNA for the CDR3: TGTGCCAGCAGCTTGAAAGGACACAATCAGCCCCAGCATTTT. Protein: CASSLKGHNQPQHF.

J is TRBJ2-2 and V is TRBV6-4; TRBD1 agrees at 11 bases. The V gene's germline CDR1 is MRHNA and CDR2 SNTAGT. The CDR3 loop spans 15 amino acids. V lost 5 bases, J lost 5 bases, and 4 bases stayed unmatched. CDR3 nucleotides: TGTGCCAGCAGTACCGGACAGGGGGCGACCGGGGAGCTGTTTTTT. Translated, it gives CASSTGQGATGELFF.

This clone was detected a few times. This chain links TRBV9 with TRBJ1-5; D call uncertain. This CDR3 has 14 residues. Germline-derived CDR1 and CDR2 are SGDLS and YYNGEE. V was clipped by 4 bases and J by 1 base, with 9 bases between them. For the CDR3, the DNA is TGTGCCAGCAGCCCCCCCGGGAGCAATCAGCCCCAGCATTTT. It encodes CASSPPGSNQPQHF. Combining the CDR3 with reference TRBV9 and TRBJ1-5 gives the whole variable domain DSGVTQTPKHLITATGQRVTLRCSPRSGDLSVYWYQQSLDQGLQFLIQYYNGEERAKGNILERFSAQQFPDLHSELNLSSLELGDSALYFCASSPPGSNQPQHFGDGTRLSIL.

Only one count was recorded for this clone. The genes are TRBV12-3 or TRBV12-4 and TRBJ1-1, with D perhaps matching TRBD1 (5 bases). The CDR3 runs 12 residues. V lost 3 bases and J lost 5, with 7 bases in between. The DNA of the CDR3 is TGTGCCAGCAGTTTTCAGGGTACTGAAGCTTTCTTT. Protein product: CASSFQGTEAFF.

This clone has a single count. The rearrangement uses TRBV19 and TRBJ1-1, with a tentative D call TRBD1 (6 bases). The CDR3 has 16 amino acids. Germline V gene data show CDR1 as LNHDA and CDR2 as SQIVND (reference sequence). The V gene lost 0 bases and the J gene lost 1 base, with 12 bases spanning the gap. The CDR3 DNA sequence: TGTGCCAGTAGTATAGATCAGGGGACGAGGAACACTGAAGCTTTCTTT. Translating gives CASSIDQGTRNTEAFF.

The chain employs TRBV11-1 and TRBJ1-1, with 9 nucleotides matching TRBD1. Germline CDR1 SGHAT, CDR2 FQDESV (reference sequence). J was trimmed by 4 bases and V by 3 bases; bases with no gene match: 3. The CDR3 is made up of 14 amino acids. CDR3 amino acids: CASSFKTGGTEAFF. The CDR3 nucleotides are TGTGCCAGCAGCTTTAAGACAGGGGGCACTGAAGCTTTCTTT.

This clone has a single count. V usage is TRBV3-1 (or the pseudogene TRBV3-2) and J usage is TRBJ1-6; D may be TRBD1 (6 bases). This CDR3 is built from 11 residues. Germline CDR1 and CDR2: LGHDT and YNNKEL (reference sequence). V was shortened by 3 bases and J by 16 bases, with 10 bases between the two germline ends. The CDR3 sequence: CASSQTDRLHF. The DNA for the CDR3 is TGTGCCAGCAGCCAGACGGACAGACTCCACTTT.

The chain employs TRBV29-1 and TRBJ2-1; 13 bases line up with TRBD2. The V and J ends lost 7 bases and 4 bases, in that order; junction bases with no gene match: 4. Germline V gene sequence: CDR1 SQVTM, CDR2 ANQGSEA. There are 14 residues in the CDR3. The CDR3 region is CSARTSGGYNEQFF. CDR3 nucleotides: TGCAGCGCAAGGACTAGCGGGGGATACAATGAGCAGTTCTTC.

This chain links TRBV4-1 with TRBJ2-5; 9 nucleotides line up with TRBD1. The CDR3 contains 17 residues. Germline CDR1 reads MGHRA; CDR2 reads YSYEKL. V was pared by 4 bases and J by 2 bases, with 11 bases of the junction left unmatched. DNA of the CDR3: TGCGCCAGCAGCCTGACCGGACAGGGGATGTATCAAGAGACCCAGTACTTC. It specifies CASSLTGQGMYQETQYF.

The genes are TRBV30 and TRBJ1-5, with 7 nucleotides matching TRBD1. CDR3 length: 15 amino acids. Germline assignment: CDR1 GTSNPN and CDR2 SVGIG (reference sequence). The junction had 5 bases not matched to a gene; V was cut back by 3 bases and J by 0 bases. The CDR3 nucleotides read TGTGCCTGGAGCGGGGGACAGACTAGCAATCAGCCCCAGCATTTT. Translating it yields CAWSGGQTSNQPQHF.

As for this clone: The sample has other DNA sequences that encode this CDR3 too. The chain couples TRBV2 to TRBJ2-7; D uncertain. Germline V gene sequence: CDR1 SNHLY, CDR2 FYNNEI. CDR3 length equals 12 residues. The ends were cut back, 2 bases at V and 1 base at J, with 3 bases in the middle. Written as DNA, the CDR3 is TGTGCCAGCAGTGAATTATCCTACGAGCAGTACGTC. This encodes CASSELSYEQYV.

The rearrangement links TRBV11-2 to TRBJ1-2; no firm D call. CDR1 is SGHAT, CDR2 FQNNGV, per germline. V dropped 1 base and J dropped 6 bases, with 6 bases sitting between them. The CDR3 has 12 residues. The CDR3 nucleotides are TGTGCCAGCAGCTTAGGCCGCGATGGCTACACCTTC. It yields the protein CASSLGRDGYTF.

This chain joins TRBV6-5 and TRBJ1-1; no clear D gene. The germline V gene encodes CDR1 MNHEY and CDR2 SVGAGI. The ends were cut back, 6 bases at V and 4 bases at J, with 18 bases in the middle. There are 15 residues in the CDR3. DNA for the CDR3: TGTGCCAGCAGAGGACTGGTGGGCGGCACCACTGAAGCTTTCTTT. Amino acids: CASRGLVGGTTEAFF.

The CDR3 protein is CASSEGLITDTQYF. CDR3 nucleotides: TGTGCCAGCAGCGAGGGACTTATCACAGATACGCAGTATTTT. This chain joins TRBV9 and TRBJ2-3; tentative D call: TRBD2 (6 bases). Trimming removed 3 bases at V and 2 bases at J, with 10 bases between. The V gene's germline CDR1 is SGDLS and CDR2 YYNGEE. The CDR3 length is 14 residues.

The chain combines TRBV6-2 or TRBV6-3 with TRBJ1-2, with TRBD1 identical over 12 bases. CDR1 and CDR2 from the germline V gene are MNHEY and SVGEGT. There are 14 residues in the CDR3. V was pared by 5 bases and J by 7 bases, with 5 bases of the junction left unmatched. The CDR3 spells CASSPGTGGSGYTF. The CDR3 DNA reads TGTGCCAGCAGTCCCGGGACAGGGGGCAGTGGCTACACCTTC.

This chain connects TRBV4-1 to TRBJ1-5; 7 bases map to TRBD1. The length of the CDR3 is 15 residues. Looked up from germline, CDR1 is MGHRA and CDR2 is YSYEKL. The V segment lost 7 bases and the J segment 9 bases; nucleotides outside the gene matches: 15. CDR3 nucleotides: TGCGCCAGCAACGGACCCGACAGGGAGTGTCGGCCCCAGCATTTT. It codes for CASNGPDRECRPQHF.

The chain is built from TRBV5-1 and TRBJ1-1, with D maybe TRBD1 (6 bases). Trimming stripped 3 bases from V and 5 bases from J, with 17 bases between. This CDR3 contains 15 residues. In germline, CDR1 is SGHRS, CDR2 YFSETQ. This chain's CDR3 is CASSSRGGVGTEAFF. For the CDR3, the DNA is TGCGCCAGCAGCTCTCGCGGGGGCGTTGGAACTGAAGCTTTCTTT.

This clone came up a few times. This chain joins TRBV5-1 and TRBJ2-1, with 10 bases fitting TRBD2. The CDR3 sequence is 16 residues long. Germline values: CDR1 SGHRS, CDR2 YFSETQ. V lost 0 bases and J lost 3; bases outside the gene matches: 3. The CDR3 DNA is TGCGCCAGCAGCTTGGAACTAGCGGGGATCTACAATGAGCAGTTCTTC. Amino acid sequence: CASSLELAGIYNEQFF.